The subject of this entry is one TCR beta chain. This entry belongs to a study of OX40 agonist ivuxolimab in advanced cancers. After removal of 1 base from V and 8 bases from J, the junction contained 7 bases not matched to a gene. The CDR3 is made up of 15 amino acids. CDR1 SGHTA and CDR2 FQGTGA come from the germline V gene. The data were produced by immunoSEQ multiplex PCR, yet TCRdb's version contains in-frame clones alone and is incomplete. The table records approximately 100,000 clones, around 90% of them present only once. Collection of blood occurred at baseline, at cycle 4 day 1, and at cycle 7 day 1.

This specimen consisted of CD4+ or CD8+ T cells sorted from blood, obtained in a trial of the OX40 agonist ivuxolimab. The clonotype comes from an adult with an advanced solid tumor such as melanoma, head and neck, liver or kidney cancer. The genes are TRBV7-3 and TRBJ2-1; TRBD1 agrees at 8 bases. The CDR3 bases are TGTGCCAGCAGCTTAAACGGGCAGGGGGCCTATGAGCAGTTCTTC. Protein product: CASSLNGQGAYEQFF.